This T cell receptor beta chain appears in the sequencing data of a study of cytomegalovirus exposure and HLA in healthy donors. CDR3 length: 19 residues. Germline CDR1 SGHAT, CDR2 FQNNGV. V was pared by 2 bases and J by 3 bases, with 7 bases of the junction left unmatched. The study ran its PCR with 60 Vbeta and 13 Jbeta primers. Measured with immunoSEQ multiplex PCR; TCRdb has only the in-frame clones, and not every one. The table shows 100,000 to 120,000 clones, with around 72% occurring only once. The gene calls are TRBV11-2 and TRBJ2-1; 16 nucleotides line up with TRBD2. This TCR came from a male donor in good health and CMV-seronegative. Sequenced: PBMCs. CDR3 residues: CASSLFGTSGRVYYNEQFF. CDR3 in DNA: TGTGCCAGCAGCTTATTTGGGACTAGCGGGAGGGTTTACTACAATGAGCAGTTCTTC.